This T cell receptor (beta chain) was profiled in a study of fetal regulatory T cell absence and autoimmunity. Findings and caveats of the study: TRB gene family usage was broadly similar in cord blood and pancreas.

With 4 bases clipped from V and 2 bases from J, the junction kept 8 bases outside the gene matches. The CDR3 length is 17 residues. Germline loops: CDR1 SGDLS, CDR2 YYNGEE. Libraries were prepared by immunoSEQ multiplex PCR; TCRdb keeps only in-frame clonotypes and omits some of them. There are around 100,000 clones in the sample; less than 80% occur only once, and 2% lies in the top ten. This clone occurred a few times. Its cognate antigen is unknown. The TCR comes from a male donor with IPEX syndrome. Material: pancreas tissue. The chain has TRBV9 and TRBJ2-2, with 10 nucleotides matching TRBD1. The CDR3 sequence is CASSLRQGAGNTGELFF. In nucleotides, the CDR3 is TGTGCCAGCAGCCTACGACAGGGGGCAGGTAACACCGGGGAGCTGTTTTTT. The complete variable domain, with remaining parts taken from reference TRBV9 and TRBJ2-2, reads DSGVTQTPKHLITATGQRVTLRCSPRSGDLSVYWYQQSLDQGLQFLIQYYNGEERAKGNILERFSAQQFPDLHSELNLSSLELGDSALYFCASSLRQGAGNTGELFFGEGSRLTVL.